The 29 T cell receptor beta chains below were found in one sample sequenced in a study of blood T cell repertoires in COVID-19 (dated by TCRdb to 2019 to 2021). Library preparation used the immunoSEQ multiplex PCR assay. TCRdb provides this immuneACCESS table in a form limited to in-frame rearrangements. Some clones are lacking; in checked studies, under half of them reflect an unresolved V gene, and why the rest are absent is not known. Present in this sample are some 250,000 clones, about four fifths of which were seen just once. Around 8.1% of the sample is in the top ten clones. Source material: peripheral blood. The receptor set was obtained from a man aged 40-49 years with active or convalescent COVID-19.

The genes are TRBV19 and TRBJ1-5; D unresolved. CDR3 length: 15 amino acids. Germline-derived CDR1 and CDR2 are LNHDA and SQIVND (reference sequence). With 6 bases removed from V and 4 bases from J, the gap between germline ends came to 16 bases. CDR3 residues: CASSPPGLPNQPQHF. CDR3 DNA sequence: TGTGCCAGTAGCCCCCCCGGACTCCCTAATCAGCCCCAGCATTTT.

The chain employs TRBV30 and TRBJ1-4; maybe TRBD1 (5 bases). The V gene lost 4 bases and the J gene lost 11 bases, with 23 bases spanning the gap. The germline V gene has CDR1 GTSNPN and CDR2 SVGIG (reference sequence). This CDR3 is built from 15 residues. Here the CDR3 reads CAWNEGLMSFEKLFF. CDR3 coding DNA: TGTGCCTGGAATGAGGGACTGATGAGCTTTGAGAAACTGTTTTTT.

The chain joins TRBV28 to TRBJ2-5; 8 bases match TRBD1. The germline CDR1 and CDR2 sequences are MDHEN and SYDVKM. The CDR3 contains 16 residues. With V trimmed by 4 bases and J by 1 base, 8 bases remained unmatched. The CDR3, as DNA: TGTGCCAGCAGTTCCTACAGGGGGAAGCTCCAAGAGACCCAGTACTTC. Its protein product is CASSSYRGKLQETQYF.

The V and J genes are TRBV6-5 and TRBJ1-2, with D tentatively TRBD1 (6 bases). V lost 6 bases and J 4 bases, leaving 18 bases between the germline ends. CDR1 is MNHEY, CDR2 SVGAGI, per germline. This CDR3 spans 15 amino acids. CDR3 nucleotides: TGTGCCAGCAGGCCCTCCGGGACACCTTCCTATGGCTACACCTTC. This translates into CASRPSGTPSYGYTF.

V gene TRBV4-1 combines with J gene TRBJ1-2; TRBD1 matches 10 bases. The CDR3 has 16 residues. Germline V lookup: CDR1 MGHRA, CDR2 YSYEKL. The ends lost 0 bases at V and 4 bases at J; junction bases unmatched: 5. CDR3 in DNA: TGCGCCAGCAGCCAAGAGCGGGACAGGGGCCCCTATGGCTACACCTTC. Translated, it gives CASSQERDRGPYGYTF.

The V call is TRBV7-8, the J call TRBJ2-1, with 9 bases fitting TRBD2. The CDR3 extends over 14 amino acids. Per germline, CDR1 SGHVS and CDR2 FQNEAQ. The ends lost 5 bases at V and 5 bases at J; junction bases unmatched: 4. CDR3 amino acids: CASSPRLADNEQFF. The CDR3 nucleotides are TGTGCCAGCAGCCCTCGACTAGCGGACAATGAGCAGTTCTTC. Supplemented by reference TRBV7-8 and TRBJ2-1, the full variable domain reads GAGVSQSPRYKVAKRGQDVALRCDPISGHVSLFWYQQALGQGPEFLTYFQNEAQLDKSGLPSDRFFAERPEGSVSTLKIQRTQQEDSAVYLCASSPRLADNEQFFGPGTRLTVL.

As concerns this clone: Distinct nucleotide sequences in the sample also encode this CDR3. The V call is TRBV5-1, the J call TRBJ2-3, with D uncertain. The CDR3 consists of 14 residues. V was cut by 0 bases and J by 2 bases, with 7 bases left in between. Germline assignment: CDR1 SGHRS and CDR2 YFSETQ. The CDR3 coding sequence is TGCGCCAGCAGCTTGGGAGGAAACACAGATACGCAGTATTTT. Translating it yields CASSLGGNTDTQYF.

The chain employs TRBV20-1 and TRBJ2-7; 8 nucleotides agree with TRBD1. CDR3 length: 13 residues. Germline assignment: CDR1 DFQATT and CDR2 SNEGSKA (reference sequence). V gave up 3 bases and J gave up 3 bases; unmatched junction bases: 4. Here the CDR3 DNA reads TGCAGTGCTAGTGGACAGGGTGGCTACGAGCAGTACTTC. It yields the protein CSASGQGGYEQYF.

Note on this clone: This sample includes further DNA sequences coding for the same CDR3. The chain combines TRBV3-1 (or the pseudogene TRBV3-2) with TRBJ2-2; 8 positions match TRBD1. This CDR3 region has 15 residues. CDR1 and CDR2 (germline): LGHDT, YNNKEL (reference sequence). V shed 3 bases, J shed 4 bases, and the junction held 4 bases outside the gene matches. The CDR3: CASSQSGGGTGELFF. CDR3 nucleotides: TGTGCCAGCAGCCAGTCAGGGGGCGGCACCGGGGAGCTGTTTTTT.

The chain joins TRBV18 to TRBJ1-1; the D is unclear. The CDR3 has 13 residues. Trimming stripped 3 bases from V and 5 bases from J, with 10 bases between. Germline V gene lookup returns CDR1 KGHSH and CDR2 LQKENI. CDR3 nucleotides: TGTGCCAGCTCACCCGAGGCACGGACTGAAGCTTTCTTT. This sequence encodes CASSPEARTEAFF. Full variable domain (missing parts from reference TRBV18 and TRBJ1-1): NAGVMQNPRHLVRRRGQEARLRCSPMKGHSHVYWYRQLPEEGLKFMVYLQKENIIDESGMPKERFSAEFPKEGPSILRIQQVVRGDSAAYFCASSPEARTEAFFGQGTRLTVV.

The chain links TRBV28 to TRBJ2-5; 10 bases line up with TRBD2. CDR3 length equals 15 residues. CDR1 is MDHEN and CDR2 is SYDVKM in the germline V gene. Germline trimming cut 8 bases from V and 1 base from J; bases unmatched to any gene: 7. As DNA, the CDR3 is TGTGCCAGCCGTCGACTAGCGGGTACCCAAGAGACCCAGTACTTC. This codes for CASRRLAGTQETQYF.

This sequence joins TRBV9 and TRBJ1-2, with D possibly matching TRBD1 (5 bases). Germline values: CDR1 SGDLS, CDR2 YYNGEE. The CDR3 covers 15 residues. V lost 3 bases and J lost 5, with 17 bases in between. The DNA of the CDR3 is TGTGCCAGCAGCGAGGGGCGGGGGTCGGAATATGGCTACACCTTC. This encodes CASSEGRGSEYGYTF.

As for this clone: Other DNA sequences within the sample encode an identical CDR3. The V call is TRBV12-3 or TRBV12-4, the J call TRBJ1-5; D is unresolved. The germline V and J ends were trimmed by 6 bases and 2 bases, with 8 bases remaining between them. CDR3 length: 13 amino acids. This chain's CDR3 is CASSPTGNQPQHF. The CDR3 bases are TGTGCCAGCAGCCCCACTGGCAATCAGCCCCAGCATTTT.

The CDR3 region is CASSQTRKTGELFF. The CDR3 DNA is TGTGCCAGCAGCCAAACTAGGAAAACCGGGGAGCTGTTTTTT. The rearrangement links TRBV3-1 (or the pseudogene TRBV3-2) to TRBJ2-2, with D perhaps TRBD2 (5 bases). The germline V and J ends were trimmed by 2 bases and 5 bases, with 9 bases remaining between them. CDR1 is LGHDT and CDR2 is YNNKEL in the germline V gene (reference sequence). The CDR3 runs to 14 residues.

V is TRBV12-3 or TRBV12-4 and J is TRBJ1-5; D unclear. The length of the CDR3 is 12 residues. Trimming stripped 3 bases from V and 4 bases from J, with 4 bases between. CDR3 in DNA: TGTGCCAGCAGTTTCCGGAATCAGCCCCAGCATTTT. Its protein product is CASSFRNQPQHF.

The chain uses TRBV19 and TRBJ1-2; the match to TRBD1 covers 9 bases. The CDR3 covers 15 residues. The V segment lost 5 bases and the J segment 1 base; nucleotides outside the gene matches: 5. Germline lookup yields CDR1 LNHDA and CDR2 SQIVND (reference sequence). CDR3 protein: CASSLRDRDNYGYTF. The DNA of the CDR3 is TGTGCCAGTAGTCTTAGGGACAGGGATAACTATGGCTACACCTTC.

The rearrangement links TRBV21-1 to TRBJ1-1; the listed D gene, TRBD1, was not tested against the DNA. TRBV21-1 is labeled a pseudogene. CDR3 length: 14 residues. The CDR3 region has the DNA TGTGCCAGCAGCGGGGACAGGAGGAACACTGAAGCTTTCTTT. It encodes CASSGDRRNTEAFF.

This chain joins TRBV19 and TRBJ1-5; a weak D match, TRBD1 (6 bases). Germline V gives CDR1 LNHDA, CDR2 SQIVND (reference sequence). V was cut by 6 bases and J by 3 bases, with 12 bases left in between. The CDR3 loop spans 14 amino acids. For the CDR3, the DNA is TGTGCCAGTAGCACTGGACAGAACAATCAGCCCCAGCATTTT. Amino acids: CASSTGQNNQPQHF.

This clone was recorded only once. The CDR3 bases are TGCGCCAGCAGCCCAAGACTAGCGGGAGAAGGTGAGCAGTTCTTC. It specifies CASSPRLAGEGEQFF. The rearrangement uses TRBV5-1 and TRBJ2-1; TRBD2 matches 12 bases. Germline CDR1 and CDR2: SGHRS and YFSETQ. The trim removed 4 bases at V and 9 bases at J, leaving 8 bases unmatched. This CDR3 comprises 15 residues.

In this sample, this clone turned up once. V is TRBV6-2 or TRBV6-3 and J is TRBJ2-5, with D tentatively TRBD2 (5 bases). V lost 0 bases and J 4 bases, leaving 12 bases between the germline ends. Germline CDR1 reads MNHEY; CDR2 reads SVGEGT. CDR3 length: 15 amino acids. The CDR3 sequence: CASSYSRLAGETQYF. In DNA, the CDR3 is TGTGCCAGCAGTTACTCGAGGCTAGCCGGAGAGACCCAGTACTTC.

The chain couples TRBV5-1 to TRBJ2-1; 7 nucleotides line up with TRBD1. V lost 2 bases to trimming and J lost 6 bases; unmatched junction nucleotides: 5. The CDR3 is made up of 14 amino acids. Germline CDR1 SGHRS, CDR2 YFSETQ. CDR3 nucleotides: TGCGCCAGCAGCTTCGACAGGGACAGCAATGAGCAGTTCTTC. Amino acid sequence: CASSFDRDSNEQFF.

This chain joins TRBV2 and TRBJ1-1; the D is unclear. The CDR3 runs 13 residues. Trimming took 6 bases from V and 2 from J, leaving 10 bases between them. CDR1 and CDR2 from the germline V gene are SNHLY and FYNNEI. The CDR3 DNA follows: TGTGCCAGCAGACGGGGAATTAACACTGAAGCTTTCTTT. Its protein is CASRRGINTEAFF.

This clone turned up a few times. This chain joins TRBV5-1 and TRBJ2-7, with 9 bases aligning to TRBD1. V dropped 0 bases and J dropped 3; count of bases not matched to a gene: 4. The CDR3 runs 15 residues. Germline V CDR1 and CDR2: SGHRS, YFSETQ. Written as DNA, the CDR3 is TGCGCCAGCAGCTTGGAACAGGGGGCCTACTACGAGCAGTACTTC. This sequence encodes CASSLEQGAYYEQYF.

The CDR3 loop is CASAGRGGQNSPLHF. Written as DNA, the CDR3 is TGTGCCAGCGCGGGGCGGGGGGGACAGAATTCACCCCTCCACTTT. This sequence joins TRBV10-3 and TRBJ1-6; TRBD1 matches 7 bases. This CDR3 is built from 15 residues. In germline, CDR1 is ENHRY, CDR2 SYGVKD. V was clipped by 10 bases and J by 7 bases; unmatched bases: 13.

The chain links TRBV18 to TRBJ2-2; 11 bases map to TRBD2. The CDR3 sequence is 15 residues long. With V trimmed by 4 bases and J by 6 bases, 4 bases remained unmatched. Germline V lookup: CDR1 KGHSH, CDR2 LQKENI. The CDR3, as DNA: TGTGCCAGCTCACGAACTAGCGGGAGATCCGGGGAGCTGTTTTTT. Protein: CASSRTSGRSGELFF.

The genes are TRBV3-1 (or the pseudogene TRBV3-2) and TRBJ1-2; 7 bases are shared with TRBD1. V lost 4 bases to trimming and J lost 4 bases; unmatched junction nucleotides: 9. This CDR3 region has 15 residues. The V gene's germline CDR1 is LGHDT and CDR2 YNNKEL (reference sequence). CDR3 sequence: CASSRTTGSPYGYTF. CDR3 in DNA: TGTGCCAGCAGCCGAACGACAGGGAGTCCCTATGGCTACACCTTC.

This clone was seen more than once but under ten times. The genes are TRBV25-1 and TRBJ1-4, with D possibly TRBD1 on 5 matching bases. Germline CDR1 and CDR2: MGHDK and SYGVNS. This CDR3 has 14 amino acids. V gave up 6 bases and J gave up 8 bases, with 16 bases separating them. The CDR3 sequence is CASRPWGVGEKLFF. CDR3 sequence (DNA): TGTGCCAGCAGGCCCTGGGGGGTGGGAGAAAAACTGTTTTTT.

The chain has TRBV7-8 and TRBJ2-7, with D maybe TRBD1 (6 bases). Looked up from germline, CDR1 is SGHVS and CDR2 is FQNEAQ. There are 14 residues in the CDR3. Trimming took off 3 bases at V and 5 bases at J, with 14 bases between the two ends. CDR3 in amino acids: CASSFSHRVHEQYF. CDR3 sequence (DNA): TGTGCCAGCAGCTTTTCCCACAGGGTCCACGAGCAGTACTTC.

The chain couples TRBV27 to TRBJ1-1, with TRBD1 matching 9 bases. Per germline, CDR1 MNHEY and CDR2 SMNVEV (reference sequence). The CDR3 loop spans 13 amino acids. Trimming removed 6 bases from V and 1 base from J; junction bases left unmatched: 0. The CDR3 DNA is TGTGCCAGCAGGGGACAGGGGAACACTGAAGCTTTCTTT. Protein sequence: CASRGQGNTEAFF.